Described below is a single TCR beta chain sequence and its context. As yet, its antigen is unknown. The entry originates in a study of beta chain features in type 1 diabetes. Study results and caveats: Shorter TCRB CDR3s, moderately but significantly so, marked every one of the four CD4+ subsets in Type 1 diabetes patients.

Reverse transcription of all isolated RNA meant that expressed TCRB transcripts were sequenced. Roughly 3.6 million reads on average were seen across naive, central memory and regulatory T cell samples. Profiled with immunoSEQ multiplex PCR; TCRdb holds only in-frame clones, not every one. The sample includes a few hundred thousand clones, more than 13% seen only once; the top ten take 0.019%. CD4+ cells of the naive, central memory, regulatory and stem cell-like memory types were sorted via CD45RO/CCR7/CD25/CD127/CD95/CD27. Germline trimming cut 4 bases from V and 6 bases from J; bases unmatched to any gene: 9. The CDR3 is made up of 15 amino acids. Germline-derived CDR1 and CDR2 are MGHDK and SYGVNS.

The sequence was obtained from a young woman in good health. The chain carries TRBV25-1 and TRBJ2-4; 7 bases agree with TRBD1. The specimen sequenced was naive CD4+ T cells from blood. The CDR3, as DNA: TGTGCCAGCAGTGCACCCGGGACAGCACTAAACATTCAGTACTTC. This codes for CASSAPGTALNIQYF.